This is a list of T cell receptor beta chains from one sample in a study of blood T cell repertoires in COVID-19. Using immunoSEQ multiplex PCR, the repertoire was profiled, and TCRdb retains in-frame clones only, with some absent. The sample consists of 400,000 to 450,000 clones, 80% to 90% of them appearing once. Sequencing was carried out using PBMCs or T cells enriched from blood (not recorded which). Receptor source: a man under 40 who had recovered from COVID-19. Each CDR3 is given with its conserved first and last residue. D genes are given only for firm matches. Rows give clone size only sometimes, using once, few, many, or a class for an expanded clone.

d_gene: TRBD1
j_gene: TRBJ2-5
v_gene: TRBV6-5
abundance: once
CDR3nt: TGTGCCAGCAGTTACCCGACAGGGGAATCGCAAGAGACCCAGTACTTC
CDR3aa: CASSYPTGESQETQYF

d_gene: NA
j_gene: TRBJ1-2
v_gene: TRBV28
abundance: NA
CDR3nt: TGTGCCAGCGGCAGGGGTGCTGGCTACACCTTC
CDR3aa: CASGRGAGYTF

d_gene: TRBD1
j_gene: TRBJ1-3
v_gene: TRBV7-6
abundance: few
CDR3nt: TGTGCCAGCAGCTTACAGGGGGCAGCGAAAGGAAACACCATATATTTT
CDR3aa: CASSLQGAAKGNTIYF

d_gene: NA
j_gene: TRBJ1-4
v_gene: TRBV6-5
abundance: NA
CDR3nt: TGTGCCAGTGTCGGGCGGACTGGACTTAATGAAAAACTGTTTTTT
CDR3aa: CASVGRTGLNEKLFF

d_gene: TRBD2
j_gene: TRBJ2-1
v_gene: TRBV18
abundance: NA
CDR3nt: TGTGCCAGCTCACCACCGGTAGCGGGGTTGGGGAATGAGCAGTTCTTC
CDR3aa: CASSPPVAGLGNEQFF

d_gene: NA
j_gene: TRBJ1-5
v_gene: TRBV6-5
abundance: NA
CDR3nt: TGTGCCAGCAGTTACGGCGGAGGGAATCAGCCCCAGCATTTT
CDR3aa: CASSYGGGNQPQHF

d_gene: NA
j_gene: TRBJ1-1
v_gene: TRBV10-3
abundance: NA
CDR3nt: TGTGCCGCCAGGACAGCCGAGAACACTGAAGCTTTCTTT
CDR3aa: CAARTAENTEAFF

d_gene: NA
j_gene: TRBJ2-1
v_gene: TRBV6-5
abundance: NA
CDR3nt: TGTGCCAGCAGACGACTAGGGCAGACCAATGAGCAGTTCTTC
CDR3aa: CASRRLGQTNEQFF

d_gene: TRBD2
j_gene: TRBJ2-2
v_gene: TRBV19
abundance: NA
CDR3nt: TGTGCCAGCCGGGAGGTAGGCACCGGGGAGCTGTTTTTT
CDR3aa: CASREVGTGELFF

d_gene: NA
j_gene: TRBJ1-2
v_gene: TRBV28
abundance: once
CDR3nt: TGTGCCAGTAGAAATGGGAGATATGGCTACACCTTC
CDR3aa: CASRNGRYGYTF

d_gene: NA
j_gene: TRBJ1-6
v_gene: TRBV27
abundance: NA
CDR3nt: TGTGCCAGCAGTTTACTTCAGGGTCTTGGTTCACCCCTCCACTTT
CDR3aa: CASSLLQGLGSPLHF

d_gene: TRBD1
j_gene: TRBJ2-7
v_gene: TRBV12-3/TRBV12-4
abundance: NA
CDR3nt: TGTGCCAGCAGTAGGGACAGGCCCTACGAGCAGTACTTC
CDR3aa: CASSRDRPYEQYF

d_gene: NA
j_gene: TRBJ1-1
v_gene: TRBV18
abundance: NA
CDR3nt: TGTGCCAGCTCACCCGTACGCGGGGAGGGCACTGAAGCTTTCTTT
CDR3aa: CASSPVRGEGTEAFF

d_gene: NA
j_gene: TRBJ2-7
v_gene: TRBV10-3
abundance: NA
CDR3nt: TGTGCCATCAGTGAGTCCCTCTATAGCGGAGAGTACTTC
CDR3aa: CAISESLYSGEYF

d_gene: TRBD1
j_gene: TRBJ1-1
v_gene: TRBV29-1
abundance: NA
CDR3nt: TGCAGCGTTACACGACAGGGAAACACTGAAGCTTTCTTT
CDR3aa: CSVTRQGNTEAFF

d_gene: NA
j_gene: TRBJ2-2
v_gene: TRBV19
abundance: NA
CDR3nt: TGTGCCAGTAGCGTCGCCGGGAGAGCCGGGGAGCTGTTTTTT
CDR3aa: CASSVAGRAGELFF

d_gene: NA
j_gene: TRBJ1-6
v_gene: TRBV3-1/TRBV3-2
abundance: NA
CDR3nt: TGTGCCAGCAGCCGCCACGGGACACCCCTCCACTTT
CDR3aa: CASSRHGTPLHF